This is a list of T cell receptor beta chains from one sample in a study of T cells in Graves' hyperthyroidism and ophthalmopathy. MiXCR, run by TCRdb on the multiplex PCR reads, gives a single entry per CDR3 protein. The top ten hold approximately 26% of the sample, which has 450,000 to 650,000 distinct CDR3 sequences, under 25% seen once. Source material: blood. These receptors were collected from a man aged 18 to 30 with Graves' hyperthyroidism. Both conserved end residues are part of each CDR3. A D gene is named only where the DNA matches it firmly. Only part of the rows carry a size: once, few, many, or a class if the clone is expanded.

CDR3	DNA	D	size	V	J
CASRRPGQLNTEAFF	TGTGCCAGCAGACGTCCGGGACAGTTGAACACTGAAGCTTTCTTT	TRBD1	many	TRBV11-3	TRBJ1-1
CASSPGQYSGANVLTF	TGTGCCAGCAGCCCGGGACAGTACTCTGGGGCCAACGTCCTGACTTTC	TRBD1	many	TRBV7-2	TRBJ2-6
CASSPRGTSYEQYF	TGCGCCAGCAGCCCGCGGGGTACCTCCTACGAGCAGTACTTC	.	many	TRBV5-1	TRBJ2-7
CASSLARNTYSGNTIYF	TGTGCCAGCAGCTTAGCCCGTAACACCTACTCTGGAAACACCATATATTTT	.	many	TRBV11-1	TRBJ1-3
CAIKPGTSAYEQYF	TGTGCCATCAAGCCCGGGACTAGCGCGTACGAGCAGTACTTC	TRBD2	.	TRBV10-3	TRBJ2-7
CASRRQGELFF	TGTGCCAGCAGGCGACAGGGGGAGCTGTTTTTT	.	.	TRBV6-1	TRBJ2-2
CASSETGGESDGYTF	TGTGCCAGCAGTGAAACAGGGGGGGAGTCGGATGGCTACACCTTC	TRBD1	.	TRBV6-1	TRBJ1-2
CASSFAGHPANYGYTF	TGTGCCAGCAGTTTCGCGGGACACCCAGCTAACTATGGCTACACCTTC	.	once	TRBV12-3/TRBV12-4	TRBJ1-2
CASSPTGAKNYEQYF	TGTGCCAGTAGCCCGACAGGGGCGAAAAACTACGAGCAGTACTTC	TRBD1	few	TRBV6-5	TRBJ2-7
CASDLRVGTGANVLTF	TGTGCCAGCGATTTAAGGGTTGGGACTGGGGCCAACGTCCTGACTTTC	.	few	TRBV6-1	TRBJ2-6
CASRGASGQPQHF	TGTGCCAGCAGAGGGGCGTCAGGTCAGCCCCAGCATTTT	.	.	TRBV6-1	TRBJ1-5
CASSYSQGISSPLHF	TGTGCCAGCAGTTACTCACAGGGGATTAGTTCACCCCTCCACTTT	TRBD1	.	TRBV6-5	TRBJ1-6
CASSVLGSSGYTF	TGTGCCAGCAGTGTACTAGGATCCAGTGGCTACACCTTC	.	many	TRBV11-3	TRBJ1-2
CASGINQGYNEQFF	TGTGCCAGCGGTATAAATCAGGGCTACAATGAGCAGTTCTTC	.	many	TRBV11-1	TRBJ2-1
CASSWGADGYTF	TGTGCCAGCAGCTGGGGAGCAGATGGCTACACCTTC	.	many	TRBV7-8	TRBJ1-2
CASSVRTGQETQYF	TGTGCCAGCAGCGTACGGACAGGCCAAGAGACCCAGTACTTC	TRBD1	many	TRBV9	TRBJ2-5
CASTPTGGLYEQYF	TGTGCCAGCACCCCGACAGGGGGGTTGTACGAGCAGTACTTC	TRBD1	many	TRBV12-3/TRBV12-4	TRBJ2-7
CATSPGGLRETQYF	TGTGCCACCAGCCCAGGGGGCTTGCGAGAGACCCAGTACTTC	TRBD1	many	TRBV15	TRBJ2-5
CSVGQGFGSAEQYF	TGCAGCGTCGGACAGGGGTTCGGCTCTGCGGAGCAGTACTTC	TRBD1	many	TRBV29-1	TRBJ2-7
CASKASGGLGANVLTF	TGTGCCAGCAAGGCCTCGGGGGGTCTTGGGGCCAACGTCCTGACTTTC	TRBD2	many	TRBV27	TRBJ2-6
CSAHPRLLGTEAFF	TGCAGTGCTCACCCAAGGCTCCTGGGAACTGAAGCTTTCTTT	.	many	TRBV20-1	TRBJ1-1
CASSATGATEAFF	TGTGCCAGCAGTGCCACAGGGGCCACTGAAGCTTTCTTT	TRBD1	many	TRBV6-1	TRBJ1-1